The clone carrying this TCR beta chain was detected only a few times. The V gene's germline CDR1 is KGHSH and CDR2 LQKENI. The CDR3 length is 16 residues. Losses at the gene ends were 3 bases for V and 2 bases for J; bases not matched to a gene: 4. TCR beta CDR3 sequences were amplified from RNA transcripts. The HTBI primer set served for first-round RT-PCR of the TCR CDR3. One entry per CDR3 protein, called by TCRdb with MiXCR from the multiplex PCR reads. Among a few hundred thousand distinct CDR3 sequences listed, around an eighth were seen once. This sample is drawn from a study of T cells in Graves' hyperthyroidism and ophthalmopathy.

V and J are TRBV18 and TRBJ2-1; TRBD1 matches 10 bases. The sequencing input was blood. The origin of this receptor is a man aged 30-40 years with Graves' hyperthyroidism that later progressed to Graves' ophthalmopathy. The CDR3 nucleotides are TGTGCCAGCTCACCGGGACAGGGGAGTACCTACAATGAGCAGTTCTTC. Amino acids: CASSPGQGSTYNEQFF.